The next 21 T cell receptor beta chains were all read from a single sample in a study of blood T cell repertoires in COVID-19. Sequencing was performed with immunoSEQ multiplex PCR; in TCRdb, only in-frame clones are kept and a portion is missing. The repertoire holds around 83,000 clones, with 80% to 90% as singletons. The sequencing input was peripheral blood. The receptors originated from a man in his forties or fifties with active or convalescent COVID-19.

The chain combines TRBV5-1 with TRBJ1-6; D may be TRBD1 (6 bases). This CDR3 is built from 14 residues. Trimming took 1 base from V and 6 from J, leaving 8 bases between them. Germline CDR1 is SGHRS and CDR2 is YFSETQ. This CDR3 is CASSLNRANSPLHF. CDR3 coding DNA: TGCGCCAGCAGCTTGAACAGGGCTAATTCACCCCTCCACTTT. Filled out from reference TRBV5-1 and TRBJ1-6, the complete variable domain reads KAGVTQTPRYLIKTRGQQVTLSCSPISGHRSVSWYQQTPGQGLQFLFEYFSETQRNKGNFPGRFSGRQFSNSRSEMNVSTLELGDSALYLCASSLNRANSPLHFGNGTRLTVT.

The J gene is TRBJ1-1, the V gene TRBV19, with 12 positions matching TRBD1. The CDR3 is 16 residues long. V lost 4 bases to trimming and J lost 4 bases; unmatched junction nucleotides: 7. The V gene's germline CDR1 is LNHDA and CDR2 SQIVND (reference sequence). CDR3 region: CASSNRDRGLGTEAFF. In DNA form, the CDR3 reads TGTGCCAGTAGTAACCGGGACAGGGGGCTGGGCACTGAAGCTTTCTTT.

The J gene is TRBJ2-4, the V gene TRBV19; D is perhaps TRBD2 (6 bases). CDR3 length equals 14 residues. V lost 3 bases to trimming and J lost 2 bases, with 8 bases between them. Per the germline V gene, CDR1 is LNHDA and CDR2 is SQIVND (reference sequence). Here the CDR3 reads CASSIGGTKNIQYF. The CDR3 DNA reads as TGTGCCAGTAGTATCGGGGGAACCAAAAACATTCAGTACTTC.

The genes are TRBV7-2 and TRBJ2-3; TRBD2 matches 12 bases. This CDR3 region has 18 residues. The junction had 13 bases not matched to a gene; V was cut back by 5 bases and J by 4 bases. CDR1 and CDR2 (germline): SGHTA, FQGNSA. For the CDR3, the DNA is TGTGCCAGCAGCCGGAGGGCTAGCGGGGGGGGCATCCCAGATACGCAGTATTTT. This translates into CASSRRASGGGIPDTQYF.

The genes are TRBV28 and TRBJ1-2; D unclear. The V gene lost 3 bases and the J gene lost 7 bases, with 12 bases spanning the gap. Germline values: CDR1 MDHEN, CDR2 SYDVKM. The CDR3 is made up of 13 amino acids. The CDR3 protein is CASSLTGNAGYTF. The CDR3 nucleotides read TGTGCCAGCAGTTTGACCGGGAACGCTGGCTACACCTTC.

The chain recombines TRBV7-8 with TRBJ2-1; tentatively, D is TRBD2 (6 bases). This CDR3 region has 18 residues. Per the germline V gene, CDR1 is SGHVS and CDR2 is FQNEAQ. Trimming left V 2 bases short and J 0 bases short, with 17 bases between. In DNA, the CDR3 is TGTGCCAGCAGCTTATTCCGGGAGCGGAGGAGCTCCTACAATGAGCAGTTCTTC. Protein sequence: CASSLFRERRSSYNEQFF.

The V and J genes are TRBV6-1 and TRBJ1-4; weak D call: TRBD1 (6 bases). This CDR3 is 14 amino acids long. Germline V lookup: CDR1 MNHNS, CDR2 SASEGT. Trimming shortened V by 2 bases and J by 10 bases, and 14 bases separated the two germline ends. The CDR3 loop is CASSEPTGFGKLFF. The CDR3, as DNA: TGTGCCAGCAGTGAACCCACAGGGTTCGGAAAACTGTTTTTT.

The V call is TRBV2, the J call TRBJ2-5; tentatively, D is TRBD1 (6 bases). Germline V lookup: CDR1 SNHLY, CDR2 FYNNEI. The CDR3 is 14 amino acids. V dropped 6 bases and J dropped 2 bases, with 13 bases sitting between them. The CDR3: CASRPRDKQETQYF. In DNA form, the CDR3 reads TGTGCCAGCAGGCCCCGGGACAAGCAAGAGACCCAGTACTTC.

The genes are TRBV2 and TRBJ2-5, with no clear D. Trimming left V 7 bases short and J 2 bases short, with 8 bases between. This CDR3 contains 12 residues. From germline, CDR1 is SNHLY and CDR2 FYNNEI. The CDR3 DNA is TGTGCCAGCACGATACAGCAAGAGACCCAGTACTTC. The encoded protein is CASTIQQETQYF.

The gene calls are TRBV25-1 and TRBJ2-1, with D possibly being TRBD1 (5 bases). V was pared by 4 bases and J by 6 bases, with 10 bases between. This CDR3 is built from 13 residues. CDR1 is MGHDK and CDR2 is SYGVNS in the germline V gene. The CDR3 nucleotides are TGTGCCAGCAGTGCCCGGACAACCAATGAGCAGTTCTTC. Protein: CASSARTTNEQFF. Combining the CDR3 with reference TRBV25-1 and TRBJ2-1 gives the whole variable domain EADIYQTPRYLVIGTGKKITLECSQTMGHDKMYWYQQDPGMELHLIHYSYGVNSTEKGDLSSESTVSRIRTEHFPLTLESARPSHTSQYLCASSARTTNEQFFGPGTRLTVL.

This chain uses TRBV5-6 with TRBJ2-4, with D possibly TRBD1 on 6 matching bases. In germline, CDR1 is SGHDT, CDR2 YYEEEE. The CDR3 loop spans 15 amino acids. V lost 1 base and J 5 bases, leaving 13 bases between the germline ends. CDR3 region: CASSLKGDTENIQYF. CDR3 DNA: TGTGCCAGCAGCTTGAAGGGGGATACAGAAAACATTCAGTACTTC.

This rearrangement joins TRBV5-4 to TRBJ2-7; a weak D match, TRBD2 (7 bases). V dropped 3 bases and J dropped 4 bases, with 17 bases sitting between them. CDR3 length: 15 residues. Germline V CDR1 and CDR2: SGHNT, YYREEE (reference sequence). This CDR3 reads CASSSGGPNPYEQYF. CDR3 DNA: TGTGCCAGCAGCTCGGGGGGCCCTAATCCGTACGAGCAGTACTTC. Full variable domain (outside the CDR3, taken from reference TRBV5-4 and TRBJ2-7): ETGVTQSPTHLIKTRGQQVTLRCSSQSGHNTVSWYQQALGQGPQFIFQYYREEENGRGNFPPRFSGLQFPNYSSELNVNALELDDSALYLCASSSGGPNPYEQYFGPGTRLTVT.

V gene TRBV10-3 combines with J gene TRBJ1-5; D uncertain. CDR3 size: 15 residues. CDR1 is ENHRY, CDR2 SYGVKD, per germline. V dropped 4 bases and J dropped 0 bases, with 10 bases sitting between them. As DNA, the CDR3 is TGTGCCATCAGTGTCTGGCAGAATAGCAATCAGCCCCAGCATTTT. As protein: CAISVWQNSNQPQHF.

This chain connects TRBV18 to TRBJ1-1, with D maybe TRBD1 (6 bases). Germline V gene sequence: CDR1 KGHSH, CDR2 LQKENI. The CDR3 length is 15 residues. V was clipped by 6 bases and J by 1 base, with 15 bases between them. CDR3 bases: TGTGCCAGCTCCCTTAAGTGGACAGAGAACACTGAAGCTTTCTTT. As protein: CASSLKWTENTEAFF.

The chain is built from TRBV24-1 and TRBJ2-1; maybe TRBD2 (6 bases). The germline V and J ends were trimmed by 3 bases and 13 bases, with 18 bases remaining between them. Germline lookup yields CDR1 KGHDR and CDR2 SFDVKD. This CDR3 is built from 14 residues. The CDR3 loop is CATSDGAVWRDQFF. CDR3 nucleotides: TGTGCCACCAGTGATGGGGCCGTCTGGAGGGACCAGTTCTTC.

This rearrangement joins TRBV24-1 to TRBJ2-1; 8 nucleotides match TRBD2. Trimming at V came to 5 bases and at J to 0 bases, leaving 2 bases not matched to a gene. Looked up from germline, CDR1 is KGHDR and CDR2 is SFDVKD. This CDR3 contains 15 residues. The CDR3 loop reads CATSGRGVSYNEQFF. DNA of the CDR3: TGTGCCACCAGTGGGCGGGGGGTCTCCTACAATGAGCAGTTCTTC.

The chain joins TRBV28 to TRBJ2-5, with 9 positions matching TRBD2. The J segment lost 4 bases and the V segment lost 3 bases, leaving 18 bases of the junction unmatched. Per the germline V gene, CDR1 is MDHEN and CDR2 is SYDVKM. CDR3 size: 19 residues. Here the CDR3 reads CASSFGPSNRREGRETQYF. The DNA for the CDR3 is TGTGCCAGCAGTTTCGGCCCCTCCAACCGGCGGGAGGGACGAGAGACCCAGTACTTC.

In its sample, this clone was seen once. This chain joins TRBV27 and TRBJ1-5, with D uncertain. The CDR3 totals 14 residues. Trimming removed 2 bases from V and 3 bases from J, with 8 bases in between. CDR1 is MNHEY, CDR2 SMNVEV, per germline (reference sequence). In DNA form, the CDR3 reads TGTGCCAGCAGTTTACGGGGTCCCAATCAGCCCCAGCATTTT. Translating it yields CASSLRGPNQPQHF.

This clone appeared once. The chain carries TRBV19 and TRBJ2-1, with 10 bases fitting TRBD2. V lost 6 bases to trimming and J lost 2 bases; unmatched junction nucleotides: 4. In germline, CDR1 is LNHDA, CDR2 SQIVND (reference sequence). The CDR3 totals 15 residues. CDR3 region: CASSISGGPYNEQFF. The CDR3 DNA reads TGTGCCAGTAGCATTAGCGGGGGGCCCTACAATGAGCAGTTCTTC.

J is TRBJ2-7 and V is TRBV19; TRBD1 agrees at 8 bases. CDR1 is LNHDA and CDR2 is SQIVND in the germline V gene (reference sequence). The V and J ends lost 8 bases and 2 bases, in that order; junction bases with no gene match: 5. The CDR3 consists of 13 residues. The chain's CDR3 is CASARDRTYEQYF. The CDR3 DNA is TGTGCCAGTGCACGGGACAGGACCTACGAGCAGTACTTC. The full variable domain, completed using reference TRBV19 and TRBJ2-7, is DGGITQSPKYLFRKEGQNVTLSCEQNLNHDAMYWYRQDPGQGLRLIYYSQIVNDFQKGDIAEGYSVSREKKESFPLTVTSAQKNPTAFYLCASARDRTYEQYFGPGTRLTVT.

The rearrangement uses TRBV28 and TRBJ2-2, with D maybe TRBD2 (5 bases). Trimming cost V 3 bases and J 8 bases, with 10 bases left between them. The V gene's germline CDR1 is MDHEN and CDR2 SYDVKM. The CDR3 has 13 residues. The CDR3 region is CASSFLEGGELFF. DNA for the CDR3: TGTGCCAGCAGTTTTTTAGAGGGTGGGGAGCTGTTTTTT. Looking up the rest from reference TRBV28 and TRBJ2-2 gives the full variable domain: DVKVTQSSRYLVKRTGEKVFLECVQDMDHENMFWYRQDPGLGLRLIYFSYDVKMKEKGDIPEGYSVSREKKERFSLILESASTNQTSMYLCASSFLEGGELFFGEGSRLTVL.